The T cell receptor (beta chain) described here comes from a study of shared clonotypes between healthy human individuals. Clones were read by immunoSEQ multiplex PCR, and TCRdb kept only the in-frame ones, dropping some. The sample consists of around 530,000 clones, 70% to 80% of them appearing once. This clone came up once. The specimen sequenced was PBMCs. This TCR was recovered from a woman aged 35 to 49 in good health. Some clones in this sample may be carry-over from other donors' samples.

The CDR3 nucleotides read TGTGCCAGCAGCTTGGCTAGCGGGAATGGTGGTGGCATTCAGTACTTC. Translated: CASSLASGNGGGIQYF. The rearrangement links TRBV5-4 to TRBJ2-4; 9 bases align to TRBD2. The CDR3 is 16 amino acids. Germline lookup yields CDR1 SGHNT and CDR2 YYREEE (reference sequence). V was clipped by 0 bases and J by 9 bases; unmatched bases: 10. The full variable domain, in which reference TRBV5-4 and TRBJ2-4 provide the parts outside the CDR3, is ETGVTQSPTHLIKTRGQQVTLRCSSQSGHNTVSWYQQALGQGPQFIFQYYREEENGRGNFPPRFSGLQFPNYSSELNVNALELDDSALYLCASSLASGNGGGIQYFGAGTRLSVL.